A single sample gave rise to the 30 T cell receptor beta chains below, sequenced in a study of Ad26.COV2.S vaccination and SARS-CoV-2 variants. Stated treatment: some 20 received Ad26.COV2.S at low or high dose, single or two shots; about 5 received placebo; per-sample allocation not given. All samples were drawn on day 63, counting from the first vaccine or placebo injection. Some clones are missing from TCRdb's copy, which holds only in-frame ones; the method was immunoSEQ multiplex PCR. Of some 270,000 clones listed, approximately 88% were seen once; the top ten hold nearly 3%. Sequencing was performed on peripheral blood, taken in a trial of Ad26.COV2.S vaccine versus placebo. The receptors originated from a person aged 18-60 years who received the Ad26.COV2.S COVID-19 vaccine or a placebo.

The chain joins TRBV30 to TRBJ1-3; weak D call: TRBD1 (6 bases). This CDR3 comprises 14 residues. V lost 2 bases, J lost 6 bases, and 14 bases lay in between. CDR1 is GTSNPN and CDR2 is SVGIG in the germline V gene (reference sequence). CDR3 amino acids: CAWSSGPGENTIYF. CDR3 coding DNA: TGTGCCTGGAGTAGCGGCCCAGGGGAAAACACCATATATTTT.

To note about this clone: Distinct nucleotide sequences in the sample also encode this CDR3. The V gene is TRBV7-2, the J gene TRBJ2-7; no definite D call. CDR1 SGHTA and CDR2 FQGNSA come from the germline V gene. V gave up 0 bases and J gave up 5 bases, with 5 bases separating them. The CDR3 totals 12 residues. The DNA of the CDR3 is TGTGCCAGCAGCTTAGCGCGGAACGAGCAGTACTTC. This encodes CASSLARNEQYF. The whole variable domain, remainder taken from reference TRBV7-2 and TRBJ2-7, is GAGVSQSPSNKVTEKGKDVELRCDPISGHTALYWYRQSLGQGLEFLIYFQGNSAPDKSGLPSDRFSAERTGGSVSTLTIQRTQQEDSAVYLCASSLARNEQYFGPGTRLTVT.

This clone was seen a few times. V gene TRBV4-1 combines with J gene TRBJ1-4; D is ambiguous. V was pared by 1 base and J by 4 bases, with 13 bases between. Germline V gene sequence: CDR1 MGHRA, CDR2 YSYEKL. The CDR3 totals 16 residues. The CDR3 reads CASSQVLKGLNEKLFF. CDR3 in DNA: TGCGCCAGCAGCCAAGTTCTGAAGGGCCTTAATGAAAAACTGTTTTTT.

CDR3 bases: TGTGCCAGCAGCCATACAGGGGAACAAACTGAGCAGTTCTTC. Its protein is CASSHTGEQTEQFF. The rearrangement uses TRBV7-9 and TRBJ2-1, with 7 bases identical to TRBD1. Trimming at V came to 5 bases and at J to 9 bases, leaving 10 bases not matched to a gene. The CDR3 totals 14 residues. Looked up from germline, CDR1 is SEHNR and CDR2 is FQNEAQ (reference sequence).

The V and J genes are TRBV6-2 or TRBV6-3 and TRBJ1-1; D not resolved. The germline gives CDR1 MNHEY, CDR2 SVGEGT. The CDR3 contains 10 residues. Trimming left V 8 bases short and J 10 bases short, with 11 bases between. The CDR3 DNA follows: TGTGCCAGCGGCCTCAGAGGAGCTTTCTTT. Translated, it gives CASGLRGAFF.

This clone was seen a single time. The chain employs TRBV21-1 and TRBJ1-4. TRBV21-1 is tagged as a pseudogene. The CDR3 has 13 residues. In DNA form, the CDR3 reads TGTGCCAGCAGCTCCACGGAAGATGAAAAACTGTTTTTT. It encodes CASSSTEDEKLFF.

The chain's CDR3 is CASSDRGTNTEAFF. In DNA form, the CDR3 reads TGTGCCAGCAGTGACCGGGGGACCAACACTGAAGCTTTCTTT. This chain uses TRBV6-1 with TRBJ1-1, with a weak D call TRBD1 (5 bases). Trimming removed 3 bases at V and 2 bases at J, with 10 bases between. Germline loops: CDR1 MNHNS, CDR2 SASEGT. The CDR3 consists of 14 residues.

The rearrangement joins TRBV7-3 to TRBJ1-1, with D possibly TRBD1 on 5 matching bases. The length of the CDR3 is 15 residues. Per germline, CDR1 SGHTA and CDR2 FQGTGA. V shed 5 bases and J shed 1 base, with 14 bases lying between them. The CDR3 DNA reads TGTGCCAGCAGCCCAAAGGGGAGAGGGAACACTGAAGCTTTCTTT. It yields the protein CASSPKGRGNTEAFF.

The CDR3 region has the DNA TGCGCCAGCAGCCAAGTGATGGGCACAGATACGCAGTATTTT. Protein: CASSQVMGTDTQYF. The V gene is TRBV4-3, the J gene TRBJ2-3, with D hard to call. V lost 1 base, J lost 1 base, and 6 bases lay in between. Per germline, CDR1 LGHNA and CDR2 YSLEER. This CDR3 contains 14 residues.

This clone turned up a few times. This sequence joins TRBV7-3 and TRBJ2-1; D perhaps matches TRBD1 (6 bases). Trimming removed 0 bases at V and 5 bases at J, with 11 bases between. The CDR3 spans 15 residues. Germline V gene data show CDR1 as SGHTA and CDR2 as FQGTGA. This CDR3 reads CASSLTGAFNNEQFF. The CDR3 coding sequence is TGTGCCAGCAGCTTAACGGGGGCTTTTAACAATGAGCAGTTCTTC. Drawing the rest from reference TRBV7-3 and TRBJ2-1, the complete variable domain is GAGVSQTPSNKVTEKGKYVELRCDPISGHTALYWYRQSLGQGPEFLIYFQGTGAADDSGLPNDRFFAVRPEGSVSTLKIQRTERGDSAVYLCASSLTGAFNNEQFFGPGTRLTVL.

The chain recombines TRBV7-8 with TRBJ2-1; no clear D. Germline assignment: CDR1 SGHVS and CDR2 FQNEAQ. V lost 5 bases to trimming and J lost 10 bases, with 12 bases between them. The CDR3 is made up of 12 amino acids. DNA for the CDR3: TGTGCCAGCAGCCAAACGACCACCGAGCAGTTCTTC. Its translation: CASSQTTTEQFF.

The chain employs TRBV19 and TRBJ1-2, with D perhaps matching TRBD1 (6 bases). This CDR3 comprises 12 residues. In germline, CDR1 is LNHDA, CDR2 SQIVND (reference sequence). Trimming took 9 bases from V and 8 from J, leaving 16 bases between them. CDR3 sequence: CASGPRGGGYTF. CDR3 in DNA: TGTGCCAGCGGCCCCAGGGGCGGCGGCTACACCTTC. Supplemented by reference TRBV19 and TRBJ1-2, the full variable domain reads DGGITQSPKYLFRKEGQNVTLSCEQNLNHDAMYWYRQDPGQGLRLIYYSQIVNDFQKGDIAEGYSVSREKKESFPLTVTSAQKNPTAFYLCASGPRGGGYTFGSGTRLTVV.

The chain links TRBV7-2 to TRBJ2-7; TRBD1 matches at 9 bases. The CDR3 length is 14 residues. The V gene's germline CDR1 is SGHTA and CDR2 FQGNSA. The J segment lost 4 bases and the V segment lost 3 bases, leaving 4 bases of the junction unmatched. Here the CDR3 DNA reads TGTGCCAGCAGCTTCGGGACAGGGCTTTACGAGCAGTACTTC. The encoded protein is CASSFGTGLYEQYF. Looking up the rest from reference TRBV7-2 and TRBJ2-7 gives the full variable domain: GAGVSQSPSNKVTEKGKDVELRCDPISGHTALYWYRQSLGQGLEFLIYFQGNSAPDKSGLPSDRFSAERTGGSVSTLTIQRTQQEDSAVYLCASSFGTGLYEQYFGPGTRLTVT.

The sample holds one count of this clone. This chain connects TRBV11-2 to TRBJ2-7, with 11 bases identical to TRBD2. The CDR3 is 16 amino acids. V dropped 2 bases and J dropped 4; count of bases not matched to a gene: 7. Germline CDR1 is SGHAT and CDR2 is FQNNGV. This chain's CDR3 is CASSLSPTSGGYEQYF. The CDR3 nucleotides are TGTGCCAGCAGCTTAAGCCCAACTAGCGGGGGTTACGAGCAGTACTTC. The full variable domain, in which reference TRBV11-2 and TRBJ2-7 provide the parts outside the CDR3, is EAGVAQSPRYKIIEKRQSVAFWCNPISGHATLYWYQQILGQGPKLLIQFQNNGVVDDSQLPKDRFSAERLKGVDSTLKIQPAKLEDSAVYLCASSLSPTSGGYEQYFGPGTRLTVT.

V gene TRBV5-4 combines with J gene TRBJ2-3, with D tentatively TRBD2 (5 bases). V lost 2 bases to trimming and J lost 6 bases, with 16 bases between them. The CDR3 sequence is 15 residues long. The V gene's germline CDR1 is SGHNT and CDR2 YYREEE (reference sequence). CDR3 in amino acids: CASSFDWMRGDTQYF. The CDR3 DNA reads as TGTGCCAGCAGCTTCGACTGGATGCGCGGGGATACGCAGTATTTT.

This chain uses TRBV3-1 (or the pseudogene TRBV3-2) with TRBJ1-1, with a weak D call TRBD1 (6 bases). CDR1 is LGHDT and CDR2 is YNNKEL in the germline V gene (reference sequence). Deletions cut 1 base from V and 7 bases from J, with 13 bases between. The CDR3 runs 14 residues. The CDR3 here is CASSQVHAGVEAFF. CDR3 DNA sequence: TGTGCCAGCAGCCAAGTACACGCAGGGGTTGAAGCTTTCTTT.

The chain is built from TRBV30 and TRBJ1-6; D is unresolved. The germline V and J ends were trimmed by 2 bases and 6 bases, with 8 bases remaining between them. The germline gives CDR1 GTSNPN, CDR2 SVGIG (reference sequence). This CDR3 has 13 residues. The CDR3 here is CAWSTSSNSPLHF. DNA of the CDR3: TGTGCCTGGAGTACCTCGAGTAATTCACCCCTCCACTTT.

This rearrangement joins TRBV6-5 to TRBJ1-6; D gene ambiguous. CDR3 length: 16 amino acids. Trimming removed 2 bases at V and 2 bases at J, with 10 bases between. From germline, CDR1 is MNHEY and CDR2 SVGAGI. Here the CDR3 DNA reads TGTGCCAGCAGTTACCGGAGGCCCGCCTATAATTCACCCCTCCACTTT. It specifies CASSYRRPAYNSPLHF.

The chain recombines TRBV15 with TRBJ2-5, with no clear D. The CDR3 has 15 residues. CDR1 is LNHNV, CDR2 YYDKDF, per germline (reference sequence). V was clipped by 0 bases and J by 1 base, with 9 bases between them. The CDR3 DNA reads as TGTGCCACCAGCAGAGATGGTACAGTCCAAGAGACCCAGTACTTC. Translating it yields CATSRDGTVQETQYF.

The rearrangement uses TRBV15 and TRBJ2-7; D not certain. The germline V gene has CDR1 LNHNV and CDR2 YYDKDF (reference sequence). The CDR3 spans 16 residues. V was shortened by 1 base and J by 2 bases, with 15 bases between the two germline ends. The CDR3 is CATSRGGGDTTYEQYF. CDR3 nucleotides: TGTGCCACCAGCAGAGGGGGTGGGGATACGACCTACGAGCAGTACTTC.

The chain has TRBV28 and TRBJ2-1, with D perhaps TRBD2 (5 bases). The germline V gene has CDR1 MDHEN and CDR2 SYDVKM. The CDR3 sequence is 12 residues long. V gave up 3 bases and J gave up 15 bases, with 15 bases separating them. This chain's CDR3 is CASSFRTDGGFF. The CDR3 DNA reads TGTGCCAGCAGTTTTAGGACCGACGGAGGGTTCTTC.

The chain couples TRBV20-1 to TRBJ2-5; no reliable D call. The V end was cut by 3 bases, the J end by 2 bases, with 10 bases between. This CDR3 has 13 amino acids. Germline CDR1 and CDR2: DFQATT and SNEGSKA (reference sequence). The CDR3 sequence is CSASQRIQETQYF. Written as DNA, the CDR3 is TGCAGTGCTAGTCAACGGATTCAAGAGACCCAGTACTTC.

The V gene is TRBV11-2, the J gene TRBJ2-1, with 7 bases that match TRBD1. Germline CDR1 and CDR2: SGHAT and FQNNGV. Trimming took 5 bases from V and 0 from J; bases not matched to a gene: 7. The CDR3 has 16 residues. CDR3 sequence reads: CASSLRWDSSYNEQFF. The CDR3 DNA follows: TGTGCCAGCAGCCTGAGATGGGACAGCTCCTACAATGAGCAGTTCTTC.

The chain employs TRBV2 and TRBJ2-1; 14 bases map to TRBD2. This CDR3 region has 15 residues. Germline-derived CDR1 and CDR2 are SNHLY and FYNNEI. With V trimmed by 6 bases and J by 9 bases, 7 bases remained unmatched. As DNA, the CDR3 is TGTGCCAGCAGCGCCGGACTAGCGGGGGGAGCTGAGCAGTTCTTC. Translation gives CASSAGLAGGAEQFF.

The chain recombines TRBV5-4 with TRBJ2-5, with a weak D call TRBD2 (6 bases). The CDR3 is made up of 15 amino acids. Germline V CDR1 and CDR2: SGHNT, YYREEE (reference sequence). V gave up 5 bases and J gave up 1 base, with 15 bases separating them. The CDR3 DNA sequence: TGTGCCAGCAGTTTATGGGGCGGGGTCCAAGAGACCCAGTACTTC. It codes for CASSLWGGVQETQYF.

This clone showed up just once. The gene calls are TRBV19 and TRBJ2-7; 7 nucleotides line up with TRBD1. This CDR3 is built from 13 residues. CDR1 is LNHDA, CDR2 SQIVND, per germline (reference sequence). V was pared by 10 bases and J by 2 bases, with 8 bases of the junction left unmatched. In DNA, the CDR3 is TGTGCCACCCGAGCCAGGGGGACCTACGAGCAGTACGTC. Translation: CATRARGTYEQYV.

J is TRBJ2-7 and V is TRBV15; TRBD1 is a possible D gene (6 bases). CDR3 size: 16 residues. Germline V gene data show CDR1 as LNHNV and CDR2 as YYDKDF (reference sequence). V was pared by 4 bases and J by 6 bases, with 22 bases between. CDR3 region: CATSKNLQGPTGEQYF. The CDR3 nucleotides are TGTGCCACCAGCAAGAATCTACAGGGTCCGACGGGCGAGCAGTACTTC.

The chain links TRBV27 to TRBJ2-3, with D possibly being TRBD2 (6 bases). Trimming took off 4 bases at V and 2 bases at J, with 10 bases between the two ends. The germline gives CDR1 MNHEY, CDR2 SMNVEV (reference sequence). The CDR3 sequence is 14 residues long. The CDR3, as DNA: TGTGCCAGCAGTTGGAGCGGGCCCACAGATACGCAGTATTTT. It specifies CASSWSGPTDTQYF.

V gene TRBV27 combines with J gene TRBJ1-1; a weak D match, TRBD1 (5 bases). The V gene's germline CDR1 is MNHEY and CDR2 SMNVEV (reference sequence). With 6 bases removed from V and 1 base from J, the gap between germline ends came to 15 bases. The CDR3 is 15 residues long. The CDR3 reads CASSFTPTGNTEAFF. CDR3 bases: TGTGCCAGCAGCTTTACCCCAACAGGGAACACTGAAGCTTTCTTT.

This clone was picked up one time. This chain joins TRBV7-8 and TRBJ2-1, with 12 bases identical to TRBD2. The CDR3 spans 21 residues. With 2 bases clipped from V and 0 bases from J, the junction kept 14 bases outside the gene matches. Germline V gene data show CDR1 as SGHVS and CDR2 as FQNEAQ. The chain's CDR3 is CASSLRLGGLAGPRSYNEQFF. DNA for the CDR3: TGTGCCAGCAGCTTAAGACTGGGCGGACTAGCGGGGCCACGCTCCTACAATGAGCAGTTCTTC.